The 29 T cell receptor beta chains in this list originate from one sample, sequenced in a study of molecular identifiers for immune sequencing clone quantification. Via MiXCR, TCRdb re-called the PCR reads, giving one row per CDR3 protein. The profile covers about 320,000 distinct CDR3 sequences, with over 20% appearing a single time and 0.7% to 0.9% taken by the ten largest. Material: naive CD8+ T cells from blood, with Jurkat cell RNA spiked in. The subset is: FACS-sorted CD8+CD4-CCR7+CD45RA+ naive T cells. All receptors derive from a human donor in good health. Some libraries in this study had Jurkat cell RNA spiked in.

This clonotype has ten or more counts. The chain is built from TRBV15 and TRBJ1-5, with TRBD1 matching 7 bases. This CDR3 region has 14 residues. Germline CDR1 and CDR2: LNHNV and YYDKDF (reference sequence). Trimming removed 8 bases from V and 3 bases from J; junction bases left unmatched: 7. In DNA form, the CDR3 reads TGTGCCACCCAGGGGGGAAGGGACAATCAGCCCCAGCATTTT. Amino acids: CATQGGRDNQPQHF.

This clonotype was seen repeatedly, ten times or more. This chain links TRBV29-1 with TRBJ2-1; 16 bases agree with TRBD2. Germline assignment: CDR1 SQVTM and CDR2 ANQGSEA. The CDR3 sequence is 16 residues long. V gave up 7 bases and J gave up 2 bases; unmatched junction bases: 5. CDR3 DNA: TGCAGCGGCGGGACTAGCGGGGGGGCCACCTACAATGAGCAGTTCTTC. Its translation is CSGGTSGGATYNEQFF.

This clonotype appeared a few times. In nucleotides, the CDR3 is TGTGCCAGCAGTTACTCGATCAGCGGGGGCCCATCAACCACAGATACGCAGTATTTT. Encoded protein: CASSYSISGGPSTTDTQYF. V and J are TRBV6-2 or TRBV6-3 and TRBJ2-3, with TRBD2 identical over 8 bases. CDR3 length: 19 amino acids. From germline, CDR1 is MNHEY and CDR2 SVGEGT. The trim removed 0 bases at V and 2 bases at J, leaving 13 bases unmatched.

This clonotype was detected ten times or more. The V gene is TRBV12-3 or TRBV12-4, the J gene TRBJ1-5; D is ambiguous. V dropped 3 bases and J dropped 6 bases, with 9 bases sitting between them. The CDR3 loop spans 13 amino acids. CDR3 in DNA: TGTGCCAGCAGTTTCTCCATCCTTCAGCCCCAGCATTTT. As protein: CASSFSILQPQHF.

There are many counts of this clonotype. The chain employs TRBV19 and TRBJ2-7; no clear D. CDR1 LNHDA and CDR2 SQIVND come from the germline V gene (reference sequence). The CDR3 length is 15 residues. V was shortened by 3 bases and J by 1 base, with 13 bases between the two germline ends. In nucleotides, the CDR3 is TGTGCCAGTAGTATTACAGCGTACGGGTCCTACGAGCAGTACTTC. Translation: CASSITAYGSYEQYF. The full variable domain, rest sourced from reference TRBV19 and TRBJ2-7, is DGGITQSPKYLFRKEGQNVTLSCEQNLNHDAMYWYRQDPGQGLRLIYYSQIVNDFQKGDIAEGYSVSREKKESFPLTVTSAQKNPTAFYLCASSITAYGSYEQYFGPGTRLTVT.

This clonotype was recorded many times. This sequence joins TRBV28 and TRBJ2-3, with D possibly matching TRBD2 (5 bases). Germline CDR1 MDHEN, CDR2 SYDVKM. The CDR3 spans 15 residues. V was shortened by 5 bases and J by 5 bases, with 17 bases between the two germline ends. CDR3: CASSIKAGVGDTQYF. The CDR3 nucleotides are TGTGCCAGCAGTATAAAGGCGGGTGTAGGAGATACGCAGTATTTT.

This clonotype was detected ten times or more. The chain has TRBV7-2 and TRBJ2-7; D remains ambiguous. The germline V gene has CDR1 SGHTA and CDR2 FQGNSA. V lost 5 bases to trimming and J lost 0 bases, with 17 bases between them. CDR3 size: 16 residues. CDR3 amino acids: CASSPWQELFSYEQYF. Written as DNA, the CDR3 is TGTGCCAGCAGCCCTTGGCAGGAACTTTTCTCCTACGAGCAGTACTTC.

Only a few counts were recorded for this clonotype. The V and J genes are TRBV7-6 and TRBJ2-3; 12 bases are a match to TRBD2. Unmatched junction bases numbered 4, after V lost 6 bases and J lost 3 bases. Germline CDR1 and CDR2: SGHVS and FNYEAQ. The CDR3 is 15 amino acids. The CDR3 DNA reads TGTGCCAGCAGACCTAGCGGGAGGGGAACAGATACGCAGTATTTT. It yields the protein CASRPSGRGTDTQYF.

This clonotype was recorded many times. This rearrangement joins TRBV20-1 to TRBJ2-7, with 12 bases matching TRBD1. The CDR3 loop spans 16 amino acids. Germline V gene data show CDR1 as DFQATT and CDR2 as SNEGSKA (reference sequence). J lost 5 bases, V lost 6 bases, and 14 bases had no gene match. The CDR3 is CSASSRDRGRMDEQYF. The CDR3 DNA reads TGCAGTGCATCGTCCCGGGACAGGGGGCGGATGGACGAGCAGTACTTC.

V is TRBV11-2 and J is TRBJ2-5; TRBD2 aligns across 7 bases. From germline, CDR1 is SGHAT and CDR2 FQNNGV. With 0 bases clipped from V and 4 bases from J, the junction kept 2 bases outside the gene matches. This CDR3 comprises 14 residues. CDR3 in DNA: TGTGCCAGCAGCTTAGAAGCGGGGCTAGAGACCCAGTACTTC. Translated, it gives CASSLEAGLETQYF.

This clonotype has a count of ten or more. Here the CDR3 DNA reads TGCAGCGTTGAAGTGGTAGGAATTGAAGCTTTCTTT. Translating gives CSVEVVGIEAFF. This chain uses TRBV29-1 with TRBJ1-1; no clear D. The CDR3 has 12 amino acids. Germline V gene sequence: CDR1 SQVTM, CDR2 ANQGSEA. V lost 1 base to trimming and J lost 7 bases, with 10 bases between them.

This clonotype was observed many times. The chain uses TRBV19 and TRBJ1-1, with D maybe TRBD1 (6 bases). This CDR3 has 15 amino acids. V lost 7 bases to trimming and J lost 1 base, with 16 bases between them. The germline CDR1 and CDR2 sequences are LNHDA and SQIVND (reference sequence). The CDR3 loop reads CASIGGEQGNTEAFF. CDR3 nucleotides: TGTGCCAGTATAGGAGGGGAACAGGGGAACACTGAAGCTTTCTTT.

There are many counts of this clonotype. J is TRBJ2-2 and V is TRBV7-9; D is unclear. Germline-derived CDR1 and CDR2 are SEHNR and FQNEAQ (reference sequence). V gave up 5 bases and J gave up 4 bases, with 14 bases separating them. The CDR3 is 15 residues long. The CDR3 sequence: CASSPGPRSTGELFF. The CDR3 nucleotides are TGTGCCAGCAGCCCCGGGCCTCGGAGCACCGGGGAGCTGTTTTTT.

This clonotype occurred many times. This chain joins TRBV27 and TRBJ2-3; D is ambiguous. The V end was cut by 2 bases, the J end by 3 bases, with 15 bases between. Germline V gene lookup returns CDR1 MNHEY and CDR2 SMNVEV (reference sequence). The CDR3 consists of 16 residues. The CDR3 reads CASSLLGVPGTDTQYF. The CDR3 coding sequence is TGTGCCAGCAGTTTACTTGGGGTCCCTGGGACAGATACGCAGTATTTT.

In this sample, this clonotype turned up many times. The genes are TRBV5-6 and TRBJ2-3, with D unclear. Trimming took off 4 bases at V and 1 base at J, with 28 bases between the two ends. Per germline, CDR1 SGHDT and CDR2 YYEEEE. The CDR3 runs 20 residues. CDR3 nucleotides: TGTGCCAGCAGCCAACCGAATCGCAGATTATGGATGTACGGCACAGATACGCAGTATTTT. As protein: CASSQPNRRLWMYGTDTQYF.

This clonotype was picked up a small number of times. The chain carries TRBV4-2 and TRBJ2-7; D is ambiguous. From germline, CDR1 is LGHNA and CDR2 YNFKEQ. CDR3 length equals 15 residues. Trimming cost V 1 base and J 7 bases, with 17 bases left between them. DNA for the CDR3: TGTGCCAGCAGCCAAGGGAATTTGGGAAATTGGGAGCAGTACTTC. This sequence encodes CASSQGNLGNWEQYF.

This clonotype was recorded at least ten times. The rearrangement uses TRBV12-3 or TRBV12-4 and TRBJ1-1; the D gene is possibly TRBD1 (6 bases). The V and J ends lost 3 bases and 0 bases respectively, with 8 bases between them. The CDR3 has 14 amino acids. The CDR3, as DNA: TGTGCCAGCAGTTTTGGGGGCCTGAACACTGAAGCTTTCTTT. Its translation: CASSFGGLNTEAFF.

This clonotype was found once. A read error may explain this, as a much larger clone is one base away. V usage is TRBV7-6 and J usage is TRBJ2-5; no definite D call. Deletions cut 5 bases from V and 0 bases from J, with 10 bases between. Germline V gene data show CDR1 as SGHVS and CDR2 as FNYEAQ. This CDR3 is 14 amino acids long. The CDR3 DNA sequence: TGTGCCAGCAGCCTTGTAGAGGACCAAGAGACCCAGTACTTC. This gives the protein CASSLVEDQETQYF.

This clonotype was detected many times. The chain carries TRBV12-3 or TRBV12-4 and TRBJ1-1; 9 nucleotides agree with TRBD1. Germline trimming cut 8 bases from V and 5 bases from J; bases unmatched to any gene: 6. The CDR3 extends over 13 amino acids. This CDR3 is CASAWTGVTEAFF. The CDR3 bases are TGTGCCAGCGCATGGACAGGGGTAACTGAAGCTTTCTTT.

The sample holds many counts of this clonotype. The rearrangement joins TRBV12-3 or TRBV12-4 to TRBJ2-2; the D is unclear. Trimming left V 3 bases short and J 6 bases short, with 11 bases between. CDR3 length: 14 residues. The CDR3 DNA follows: TGTGCCAGCAGTTTTTTTGGCTCTGCCGGGGAGCTGTTTTTT. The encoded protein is CASSFFGSAGELFF.

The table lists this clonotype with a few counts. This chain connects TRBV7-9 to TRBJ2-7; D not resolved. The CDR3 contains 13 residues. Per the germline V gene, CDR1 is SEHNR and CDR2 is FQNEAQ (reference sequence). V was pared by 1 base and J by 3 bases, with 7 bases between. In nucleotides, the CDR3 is TGTGCCAGCAGCTTAGTGGCCAGCTACGAGCAGTACTTC. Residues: CASSLVASYEQYF.

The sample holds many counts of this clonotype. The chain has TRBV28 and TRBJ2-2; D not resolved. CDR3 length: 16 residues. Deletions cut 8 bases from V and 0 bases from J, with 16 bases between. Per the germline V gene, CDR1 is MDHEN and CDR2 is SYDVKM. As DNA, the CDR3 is TGTGCCAGCCTTGTTAATGGTCGTACGAACACCGGGGAGCTGTTTTTT. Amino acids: CASLVNGRTNTGELFF.

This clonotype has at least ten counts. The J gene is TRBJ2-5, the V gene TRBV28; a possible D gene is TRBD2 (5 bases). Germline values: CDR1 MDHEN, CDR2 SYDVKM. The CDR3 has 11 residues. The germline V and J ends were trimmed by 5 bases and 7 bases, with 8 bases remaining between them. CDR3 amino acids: CASSTGGTQYF. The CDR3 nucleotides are TGTGCCAGCAGTACCGGAGGGACCCAGTACTTC. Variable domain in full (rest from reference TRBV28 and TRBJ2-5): DVKVTQSSRYLVKRTGEKVFLECVQDMDHENMFWYRQDPGLGLRLIYFSYDVKMKEKGDIPEGYSVSREKKERFSLILESASTNQTSMYLCASSTGGTQYFGPGTRLLVL.

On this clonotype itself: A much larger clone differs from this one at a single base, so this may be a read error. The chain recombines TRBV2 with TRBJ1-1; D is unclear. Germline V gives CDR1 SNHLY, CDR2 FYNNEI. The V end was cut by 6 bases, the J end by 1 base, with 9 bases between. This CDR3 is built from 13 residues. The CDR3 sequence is CASRPDRNTEAFF. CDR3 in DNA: TGTGCCAGCAGGCCGGACCGGAACACTGAAGCTTTCTTT.

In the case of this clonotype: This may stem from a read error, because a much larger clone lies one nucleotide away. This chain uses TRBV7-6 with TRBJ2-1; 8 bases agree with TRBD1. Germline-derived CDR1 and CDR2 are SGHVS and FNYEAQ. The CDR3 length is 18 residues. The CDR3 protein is CASCLAFSGGASIGEQFF. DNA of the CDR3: TGTGCCAGCTGCTTAGCATTCTCAGGGGGCGCGAGTATTGGTGAGCAGTTCTTC.

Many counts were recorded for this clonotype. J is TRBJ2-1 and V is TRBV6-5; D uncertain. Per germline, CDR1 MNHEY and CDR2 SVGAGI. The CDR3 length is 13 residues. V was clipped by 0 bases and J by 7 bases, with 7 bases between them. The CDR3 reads CASSYSTGNEQFF. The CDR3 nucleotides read TGTGCCAGCAGTTACTCGACTGGTAATGAGCAGTTCTTC.

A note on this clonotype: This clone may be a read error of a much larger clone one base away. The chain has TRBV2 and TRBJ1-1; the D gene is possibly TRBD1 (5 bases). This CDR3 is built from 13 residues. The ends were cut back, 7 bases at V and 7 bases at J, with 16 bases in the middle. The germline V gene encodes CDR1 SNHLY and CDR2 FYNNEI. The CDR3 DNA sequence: TGTGCCAGCAAGGATAGGGACCTGATTGAAGCTTTCTTT. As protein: CASKDRDLIEAFF.

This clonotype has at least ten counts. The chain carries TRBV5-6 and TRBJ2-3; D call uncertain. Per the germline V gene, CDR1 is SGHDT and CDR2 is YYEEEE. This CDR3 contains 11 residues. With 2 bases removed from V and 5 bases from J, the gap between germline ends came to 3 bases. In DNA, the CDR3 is TGTGCCAGCAGCTTTCAAGATACGCAGTATTTT. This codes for CASSFQDTQYF.

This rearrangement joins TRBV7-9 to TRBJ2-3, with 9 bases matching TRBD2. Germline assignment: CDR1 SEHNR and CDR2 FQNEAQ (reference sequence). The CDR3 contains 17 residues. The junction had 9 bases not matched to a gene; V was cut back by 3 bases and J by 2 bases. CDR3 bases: TGTGCCAGCAGCTTCTCGGCTAGCGGGACCCCCACAGATACGCAGTATTTT. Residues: CASSFSASGTPTDTQYF.